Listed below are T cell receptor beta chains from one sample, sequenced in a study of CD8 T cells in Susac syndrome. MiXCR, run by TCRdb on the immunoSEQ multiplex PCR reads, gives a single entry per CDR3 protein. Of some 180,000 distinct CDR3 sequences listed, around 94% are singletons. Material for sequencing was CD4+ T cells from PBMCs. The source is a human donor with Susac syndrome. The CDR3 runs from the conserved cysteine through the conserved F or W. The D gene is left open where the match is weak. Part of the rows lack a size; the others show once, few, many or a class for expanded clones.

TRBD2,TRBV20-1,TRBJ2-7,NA,TGCAGTGCTCAGGATAGGGGACTAGAGTACGAGCAGTACTTC,CSAQDRGLEYEQYF
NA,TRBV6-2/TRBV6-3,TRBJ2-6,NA,TGTGCCAGCGGGGCAGGGAGGTCTGGGGCCAACGTCCTGACTTTC,CASGAGRSGANVLTF
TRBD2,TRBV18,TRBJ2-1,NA,TGTGCCAGCTCTTACGGTAGCGGGAGCTACAATGAGCAGTTCTTC,CASSYGSGSYNEQFF
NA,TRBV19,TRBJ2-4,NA,TGTGCCAGTAGTATGACGAGCAGGGGAAACATTCAGTACTTC,CASSMTSRGNIQYF
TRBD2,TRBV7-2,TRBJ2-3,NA,TGTGCCAGCAGCCTTGCACCGACTAGCGGGAGTTACACAGATACGCAGTATTTT,CASSLAPTSGSYTDTQYF
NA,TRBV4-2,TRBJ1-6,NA,TGTGCCAGCAGCCAAGATGCAGGGACGGCTTCACCCCTCCACTTT,CASSQDAGTASPLHF
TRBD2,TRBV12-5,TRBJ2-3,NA,TGTGCTAGTGGTTTGGTACTTCGGGCGGGAGCGACGGCAGATACGCAGTATTTT,CASGLVLRAGATADTQYF
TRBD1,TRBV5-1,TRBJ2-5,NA,TGCGCCAGCAGCGGACAGGGAGAGACCCAGTACTTC,CASSGQGETQYF
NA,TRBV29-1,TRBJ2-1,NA,TGCAGCGTTGGTGCCTGGCGTGTTAGGGACAATGAGCAGTTCTTC,CSVGAWRVRDNEQFF
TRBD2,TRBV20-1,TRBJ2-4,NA,TGCAGTGCTATCCCTCCGGGACTATCGAAAGACATTCAGTACTTC,CSAIPPGLSKDIQYF
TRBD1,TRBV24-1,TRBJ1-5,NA,TGTGCCACCAGTGATGGGACAGGGGGCTTCAATCAGCCCCAGCATTTT,CATSDGTGGFNQPQHF
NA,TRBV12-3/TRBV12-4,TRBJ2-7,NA,TGTGCCAGCAGTGCCCAGGGGGGCGCGGGGGAGCAGTACTTC,CASSAQGGAGEQYF
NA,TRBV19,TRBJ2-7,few,TGTGCCAGTAGGGGAACCTACGAGCAGTACTTC,CASRGTYEQYF